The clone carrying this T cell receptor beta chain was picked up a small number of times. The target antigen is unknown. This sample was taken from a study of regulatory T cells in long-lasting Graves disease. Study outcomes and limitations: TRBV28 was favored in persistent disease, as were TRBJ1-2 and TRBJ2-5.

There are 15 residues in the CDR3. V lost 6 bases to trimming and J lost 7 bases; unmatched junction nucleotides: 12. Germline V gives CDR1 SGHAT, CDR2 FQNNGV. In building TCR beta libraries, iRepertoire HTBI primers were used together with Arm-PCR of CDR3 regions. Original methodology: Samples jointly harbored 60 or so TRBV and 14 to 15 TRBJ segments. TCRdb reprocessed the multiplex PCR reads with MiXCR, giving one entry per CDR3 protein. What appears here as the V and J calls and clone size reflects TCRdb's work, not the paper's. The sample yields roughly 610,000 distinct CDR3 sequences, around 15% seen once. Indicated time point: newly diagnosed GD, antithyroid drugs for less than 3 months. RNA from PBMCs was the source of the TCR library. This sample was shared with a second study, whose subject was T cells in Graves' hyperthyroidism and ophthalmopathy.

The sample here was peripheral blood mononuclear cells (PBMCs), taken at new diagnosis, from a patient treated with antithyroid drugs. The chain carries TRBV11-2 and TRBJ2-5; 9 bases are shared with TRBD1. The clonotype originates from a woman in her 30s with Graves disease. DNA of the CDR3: TGTGCCAGCAGACCCGGGACAGGGCGGGAAGGGACCCAGTACTTC. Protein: CASRPGTGREGTQYF.